The present T cell receptor beta chain was sequenced within a study of shared clonotypes between healthy human individuals. The V gene lost 5 bases and the J gene lost 3 bases, with 14 bases spanning the gap. The germline V gene has CDR1 MNHEY and CDR2 SMNVEV (reference sequence). The CDR3 is 15 residues long. The deep-level immunoSEQ assay was used. Each unsorted PBMC replicate got 300 ng genomic DNA, roughly 30,000 genomes. Profiling relied on immunoSEQ multiplex PCR, and the TCRdb table lists in-frame clones only, not all of them. This table holds about 480,000 clones, about 75% found once. The chain has TRBV27 and TRBJ1-5; possibly TRBD1 for D (5 bases). The receptor was derived from a woman in her forties in good health. Some clones in this sample may be carry-over from other donors' samples. Material for sequencing was PBMCs. CDR3 residues: CASSPQATINQPQHF. In DNA form, the CDR3 reads TGTGCCAGCAGTCCACAGGCAACGATCAATCAGCCCCAGCATTTT.